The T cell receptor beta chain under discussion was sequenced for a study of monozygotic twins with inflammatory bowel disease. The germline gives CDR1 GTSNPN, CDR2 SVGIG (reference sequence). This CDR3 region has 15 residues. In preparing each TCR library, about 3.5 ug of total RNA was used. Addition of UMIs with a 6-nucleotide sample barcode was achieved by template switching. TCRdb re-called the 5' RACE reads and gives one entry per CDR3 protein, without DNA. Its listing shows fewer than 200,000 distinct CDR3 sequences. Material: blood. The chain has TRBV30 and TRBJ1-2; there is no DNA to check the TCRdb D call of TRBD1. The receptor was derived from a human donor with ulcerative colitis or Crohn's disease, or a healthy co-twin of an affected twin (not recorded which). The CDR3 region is CAWSVSGSPSYGYTF.